Listed below are T cell receptor beta chains from one sample, sequenced in a study of T cell changes during pregnancy in multiple sclerosis. Sequenced by immunoSEQ multiplex PCR; TCRdb stores in-frame clones only, minus some. The data contain about 50,000 clones, around 92% of them seen just once; the ten biggest clones take up around 0.56%. The sequencing here drew on CD4+ T cells from peripheral blood mononuclear cells, taken after pregnancy. Every receptor here comes from a female donor with multiple sclerosis, enrolled in a pregnancy study. CDR3s leave out the opening cysteine and the closing phenylalanine or tryptophan.

v_call | cdr3_aa
TRBV7-2 | ASSLAGGTLHNEQF
TRBV6-5 | ASSGDRGLVGEQY
TRBV5-6 | ASSSMTWENEQF
TRBV5-4 | ASSFTKLSGADEAF
TRBV5-1 | ASSGGTYSYNEQF
TRBV5-1 | ASSNYRLAESRDTQY
TRBV7-9 | ASSLRGMETQY
TRBV28 | ASSVRDTQY
TRBV5-1 | ASSLGQIGNTIY
TRBV12-5 | ASASKSVRRSEAF
TRBV7-2 | ASSLQQGRANYGYT
TRBV21-1 | ASSKNQGYSNQPQH
TRBV15 | ATSRLRTGGNEQF